The T cell receptor (beta chain) described here comes from a study of shared clonotypes between healthy human individuals. This CDR3 contains 15 residues. V lost 1 base to trimming and J lost 7 bases; unmatched junction nucleotides: 8. Germline V gives CDR1 SGHVS, CDR2 FQNEAQ. Repertoires were generated with immunoSEQ multiplex PCR, while TCRdb's copy carries only in-frame clones and drops some. The profile shows hundreds of thousands of clones, 87% of them singletons. The chain is built from TRBV7-8 and TRBJ2-7; TRBD1 aligns across 9 bases. The receptor was isolated from a man younger than 35 in good health. The material sequenced was memory CD8+ T cells sorted from blood. The subset denotes: CD45RO+ cells pooled with CCR7-negative TemRA cells. The CDR3 spells CASSLERQGVREQYF. As DNA, the CDR3 is TGTGCCAGCAGCTTAGAACGACAGGGGGTCAGGGAGCAGTACTTC.